A selection of T cell receptor beta chains follows, all from one sample in a study of blood T cell repertoires in COVID-19. Using immunoSEQ multiplex PCR, the repertoire was profiled, and TCRdb retains in-frame clones only, with some absent. The table records 75,000 to 90,000 clones, 90% of them present only once. The sequenced sample consisted of peripheral blood. These receptors came from a man aged 18-30 years with COVID-19, enrolled during active disease. Each CDR3 is given with its conserved first and last residue. The listing skips clone size in some rows; elsewhere it reads once, few, many or a size class.

clone_size	v_call	j_call	cdr3_aa
.	TRBV15	TRBJ1-5	CATSRDSSNQPQHF
.	TRBV18	TRBJ2-7	CASSPRDYYEQYF
.	TRBV10-3	TRBJ2-3	CATRGVTDTQYF
.	TRBV24-1	TRBJ2-7	CATSDGPVSYEQYF
.	TRBV24-1	TRBJ2-3	CATSDPTSGRALSTDTQYF
.	TRBV6-2/TRBV6-3	TRBJ2-1	CASSHGASGAPYNEQFF
.	TRBV29-1	TRBJ2-7	CSVKGQYGDEQYF
.	TRBV6-2/TRBV6-3	TRBJ2-7	CASSSYRGRGSYEQYF
once	TRBV19	TRBJ2-5	CASGSGAQETQYF
.	TRBV4-3	TRBJ1-1	CASSQDLPTGVNTEAFF
once	TRBV28	TRBJ1-1	CASSLGYPVGTDTEAFF
.	TRBV29-1	TRBJ2-1	CSVEVGRDSSYNEQFF
.	TRBV28	TRBJ1-3	CASSRTGGSDTIYF
.	TRBV28	TRBJ2-1	CASSLGTLDSYNEQFF
.	TRBV7-9	TRBJ2-1	CASSLQTVYNEQFF
.	TRBV15	TRBJ2-7	CATSRDAGRSEQYF
.	TRBV7-5	TRBJ2-1	CARSLGEVFRGSSYNEQFF
.	TRBV3-1/TRBV3-2	TRBJ2-1	CASSQGPGANEQFF
.	TRBV9	TRBJ2-1	CASSVAGLRNEQFF
.	TRBV9	TRBJ2-2	CASSVMTRGTANTGELFF
.	TRBV7-9	TRBJ1-2	CASSLSDRVGYGYTF
.	TRBV19	TRBJ1-2	CASSMALQGSGGYTF
.	TRBV3-1/TRBV3-2	TRBJ2-1	CASSRPGNPYNEQFF
few	TRBV9	TRBJ2-1	CASSSGTGYYNEQFF
.	TRBV5-1	TRBJ2-1	CASSLWTGTSGNNEQFF
.	TRBV11-2	TRBJ2-7	CASSPTDSPYFEQYF
.	TRBV9	TRBJ2-5	CASSVAGRGETQYF
.	TRBV5-1	TRBJ1-2	CASSLGDRTYGYTF
.	TRBV21-1	TRBJ1-5	CASSKTGPQHF
.	TRBV18	TRBJ1-1	CASSLQESNTEAFF
.	TRBV29-1	TRBJ1-1	CSVEEGARTEAFF
.	TRBV6-4	TRBJ2-1	CASSDDRGTGADEQFF
.	TRBV18	TRBJ1-2	CASSQAGTGIGYTF
.	TRBV6-2/TRBV6-3	TRBJ2-5	CASSALGPQETQYF
.	TRBV5-1	TRBJ2-7	CASSSSRTPGVEQYF
.	TRBV7-9	TRBJ2-6	CASSLEGSQSGANVLTF
.	TRBV5-1	TRBJ1-1	CASSAPDRGPTEAFF
.	TRBV27	TRBJ1-2	CASRPGWVNYGYTF
.	TRBV10-3	TRBJ2-7	CAISEQTGQGLGEQYF
.	TRBV9	TRBJ1-2	CASSPSGTGGTNYGYTF
.	TRBV3-1/TRBV3-2	TRBJ2-2	CASRLTSGRGIAGELFF
.	TRBV6-5	TRBJ2-7	CASSRTGTSYEQYF
.	TRBV28	TRBJ1-1	CASSPARQYTEAFF
.	TRBV10-3	TRBJ2-7	CAISDGGGNSYEQYF
.	TRBV19	TRBJ1-2	CASRRQVDGTSNYGYTF
few	TRBV11-2	TRBJ2-3	CASSLEPGSATDTQYF
.	TRBV7-2	TRBJ2-7	CASSLGGFNSYEQYF
once	TRBV11-1	TRBJ2-1	CASSSGLAGHNEQFF